Included here is one T cell receptor beta chain sequence, with context. What it binds is unknown. The entry originates in a study of OX40 agonist ivuxolimab in advanced cancers. Study summary: It was ivuxolimab, an agonistic anti-OX40 (CD134) antibody, that patients were treated with. Overall study findings and caveats: Expanded clones tended on average to be more numerous among CD8+ T cells than CD4+. In the 0.1 to 3.0 mg/kg range, CD4+ and CD8+ blood T cells had expanded clonally by week 6.

The repertoire was sequenced with immunoSEQ multiplex PCR; TCRdb's copy has only in-frame clones and lacks some. This sample has more than 11,000 clones, with 75% to 85% found just once. Germline V gives CDR1 LGHNA, CDR2 YSLEER. This CDR3 has 15 amino acids. V was shortened by 1 base and J by 3 bases, with 13 bases between the two germline ends. The gene calls are TRBV4-3 and TRBJ2-7; a weak D match, TRBD1 (6 bases). The TCR was taken from an adult with an advanced solid tumor such as melanoma, head and neck, liver or kidney cancer. Sequences were derived from CD4+ or CD8+ T cells sorted from blood, sampled in a trial of the OX40 agonist ivuxolimab. CDR3 residues: CASSQARQVRYEQYF. DNA for the CDR3: TGCGCCAGCAGCCAAGCCCGACAGGTACGCTACGAGCAGTACTTC.